This T cell receptor beta chain appears in the sequencing data of a study of cytomegalovirus exposure and HLA in healthy donors. General observations from the study: Analyzed later, association rates of TCRs varied across HLA loci, with DRB1 most and HLA-C fewest. Some public TCRs appeared in many individuals, while most sequences were rare. Apparent HLA restriction characterized most CMV-associated TCR beta chains in a later analysis. Further analysis, carried out later, found HLA-associated TCR beta chains more clonally expanded than equally common other chains.

It was with 60 Vbeta and 13 Jbeta primers that the PCR ran. TCRdb's copy holds only in-frame clones and misses some; the assay was immunoSEQ multiplex PCR. Here the sample spans around 190,000 clones, 60% to 80% being singletons. With respect to this clone: Antigen specificity is unknown. At the DNA level, this CDR3 is encoded by other sequences in the same sample as well.

The germline V gene has CDR1 ENHRY and CDR2 SYGVKD. The trim removed 5 bases at V and 3 bases at J, leaving 3 bases unmatched. The CDR3 has 13 amino acids. This sequence originates from a man in his fifties or sixties in good health and CMV-seronegative. The V and J genes are TRBV10-3 and TRBJ1-1; 7 bases match TRBD1. The source material was PBMCs. Here the CDR3 DNA reads TGTGCCATCAGTTACCAGGGGGACACTGAAGCTTTCTTT. Its protein is CAISYQGDTEAFF.